The present T cell receptor beta chain was sequenced within a study of regulatory T cells in long-lasting Graves disease. Time point defined: newly diagnosed GD, antithyroid drugs for less than 3 months. From RNA extracted from PBMCs, the TCR library was made. TCR beta libraries were built with iRepertoire HTBI primers and Arm-PCR of CDR3 regions. Via MiXCR, TCRdb re-called the multiplex PCR reads, giving one row per CDR3 protein. The sample consists of approximately 490,000 distinct CDR3 sequences, 15% to 20% of them appearing once. The CDR3 has 12 residues. Germline CDR1 and CDR2: DFQATT and SNEGSKA (reference sequence). Of note for this clonotype: A clone one base away is much larger, so this may be a read error. Given the absence of the conserved phenylalanine or tryptophan at the CDR3 end, a read error is likely.

The sample also formed part of further work on T cells in Graves' hyperthyroidism and ophthalmopathy.

Source: peripheral blood mononuclear cells (PBMCs), taken at new diagnosis, from a patient treated with antithyroid drugs. The J gene is TRBJ2-1, the V gene TRBV20-1; D possibly corresponds to TRBD1 (6 bases). The end of the DNA is better explained by TRBJ2-5, so the J call may be wrong. This TCR was recovered from a man aged 35-49 years with Graves disease. As DNA, the CDR3 is TGCAGTGCCGGACAGCTACAAGAGACCCAGTACTTA. Encoded protein: CSAGQLQETQYL.